The 26 T cell receptor beta chains given below trace back to one sample, sequenced in a study of T cells in Graves' hyperthyroidism and ophthalmopathy (dated by TCRdb to about 2019). The library came from multiplex PCR. These reads were obtained on an Illumina HiSeq 2000. The TCR beta CDR3 regions were amplified from the RNA transcripts. A first-round RT-PCR of the TCR CDR3 used the HTBI primer set with the Qiagen OneStep RT-PCR kit. In TCRdb, the public reads were trimmed at Q25 with fastp and aligned with MiXCR, with productive beta chains retained. Each entry merges the rows of one CDR3 protein and shows their most common DNA and genes. For this sample the table gives hundreds of thousands of distinct CDR3 sequences, of which 14% were detected only once. The ten largest account for 10% of the sample. The specimen sequenced was blood. The receptors derive from a woman younger than 30 with Graves' hyperthyroidism.

The chain couples TRBV12-3 or TRBV12-4 to TRBJ1-1, with no clear D. The CDR3 runs to 14 residues. V was cut by 1 base and J by 10 bases, with 16 bases left in between. This CDR3 reads CASSLELRGSGAFF. The CDR3 region has the DNA TGTGCCAGCAGTTTAGAACTTAGAGGATCTGGAGCTTTCTTT.

This clonotype was counted ten times or more. The chain links TRBV18 to TRBJ2-1, with no clear D. The length of the CDR3 is 13 residues. Germline V gene lookup returns CDR1 KGHSH and CDR2 LQKENI. V lost 2 bases, J lost 5 bases, and 7 bases lay in between. The CDR3 here is CASSPNTHNEQFF. CDR3 sequence (DNA): TGTGCCAGCTCACCAAACACACACAATGAGCAGTTCTTC.

The DNA for the CDR3 is TGTGCCATCAGTGACCTACAGAAAGGAGGGGGCACAGATACGCAGTATTTT. Its protein product is CAISDLQKGGGTDTQYF. The V call is TRBV10-3, the J call TRBJ2-3, with a tentative D call TRBD2 (6 bases). V lost 3 bases, J lost 1 base, and 17 bases lay in between. The CDR3 totals 17 residues. Germline values: CDR1 ENHRY, CDR2 SYGVKD.

There are a few counts of this clonotype. The V call is TRBV4-1, the J call TRBJ1-1, with D maybe TRBD1 (5 bases). This CDR3 is built from 14 residues. Between the trimmed V and J ends, which lost 4 bases and 1 base, there was a span of 10 bases. In germline, CDR1 is MGHRA, CDR2 YSYEKL. The CDR3 is CASSRGWTNTEAFF. CDR3 nucleotides: TGCGCCAGCAGCCGGGGGTGGACGAACACTGAAGCTTTCTTT.

This clonotype has just a few counts. The junction and the germline gene differ at one end; a read error may be behind it. The chain combines TRBV30 with TRBJ1-1; D is unresolved. This CDR3 spans 14 amino acids. The germline V gene has CDR1 GTSNPN and CDR2 SVGIG (reference sequence). This chain's CDR3 is CAWSGYTRFTGAFF. CDR3 coding DNA: TGTGCCTGGAGTGGGTATACGAGGTTCACTGGAGCTTTCTTT.

The chain carries TRBV28 and TRBJ2-7; TRBD1 agrees at 9 bases. Per the germline V gene, CDR1 is MDHEN and CDR2 is SYDVKM. The CDR3 is made up of 18 amino acids. V shed 2 bases and J 4 bases; nucleotides not matched to a gene: 15. In nucleotides, the CDR3 is TGTGCCAGCAGTTTAGGGCGGACAGGGGCGTCGTATGTTTACGAGCAGTACTTC. Translation: CASSLGRTGASYVYEQYF.

The chain couples TRBV6-5 to TRBJ2-2, with 8 nucleotides matching TRBD1. V was pared by 4 bases and J by 6 bases, with 7 bases of the junction left unmatched. The germline CDR1 and CDR2 sequences are MNHEY and SVGAGI. CDR3 length: 15 residues. The CDR3 region is CASSSRTGLAGELFF. CDR3 DNA: TGTGCCAGCAGTTCCAGGACAGGGCTTGCCGGGGAGCTGTTTTTT.

This clonotype was detected a few times. V is TRBV29-1 and J is TRBJ2-2; D is uncertain. The germline V and J ends were trimmed by 7 bases and 0 bases, with 15 bases remaining between them. Germline CDR1 is SQVTM and CDR2 is ANQGSEA. This CDR3 comprises 15 residues. The CDR3: CSANMASANTGELFF. CDR3 coding DNA: TGCAGCGCTAACATGGCCTCCGCGAACACCGGGGAGCTGTTTTTT.

The table lists this clonotype with many counts. The chain links TRBV11-2 to TRBJ2-1; D is perhaps TRBD1 (5 bases). The V end lost 3 bases, the J end lost 0 bases, and 12 bases lay between the germline ends. The CDR3 loop spans 16 amino acids. Germline CDR1 SGHAT, CDR2 FQNNGV. The chain's CDR3 is CASSLVRVSSYNEQFF. In DNA, the CDR3 is TGTGCCAGCAGCTTGGTCAGGGTAAGCTCCTACAATGAGCAGTTCTTC.

The chain joins TRBV19 to TRBJ2-2; D is uncertain. There are 16 residues in the CDR3. Trimming removed 1 base at V and 4 bases at J, with 13 bases between. Germline V gene lookup returns CDR1 LNHDA and CDR2 SQIVND (reference sequence). The CDR3 spells CASSIVQVSLTGELFF. Written as DNA, the CDR3 is TGTGCCAGTAGTATAGTCCAGGTTTCCCTCACCGGGGAGCTGTTTTTT.

This clonotype was picked up a small number of times. DNA for the CDR3: TGCGCCAGCAGCCCAATTCAGGGGGGGGACACTGAAGCTTTCTTT. Protein product: CASSPIQGGDTEAFF. The chain has TRBV4-1 and TRBJ1-1; TRBD1 aligns across 7 bases. Germline CDR1 reads MGHRA; CDR2 reads YSYEKL. The J segment lost 3 bases and the V segment lost 4 bases, leaving 8 bases of the junction unmatched. This CDR3 contains 15 residues.

This clonotype was counted many times. The rearrangement joins TRBV12-3 or TRBV12-4 to TRBJ2-5, with 8 bases that match TRBD2. The CDR3 contains 14 residues. The V segment lost 4 bases and the J segment 4 bases; nucleotides outside the gene matches: 5. CDR3 nucleotides: TGTGCCAGCAGTTCATCGGCGGGAGGAGAGACCCAGTACTTC. Protein: CASSSSAGGETQYF.

The table lists this clonotype with many counts. CDR3 in amino acids: CAPRRRDSVVGGAGELFF. The CDR3 DNA follows: TGTGCCCCTCGGCGGCGGGACAGCGTTGTCGGAGGGGCCGGGGAGCTGTTTTTT. This chain links TRBV10-3 with TRBJ2-2; perhaps TRBD1 as D (7 bases). The CDR3 is 18 amino acids. With 11 bases removed from V and 6 bases from J, the gap between germline ends came to 31 bases. The V gene's germline CDR1 is ENHRY and CDR2 SYGVKD.

Turning to this clonotype: Lacking the conserved final phenylalanine or tryptophan, this CDR3 likely reflects a read error. In DNA form, the CDR3 reads TGCGCCAGCTCACCTCAGGGCCCAAATCAGCCCCAGCATTTA. This encodes CASSPQGPNQPQHL. The rearrangement joins TRBV18 to TRBJ1-5; D is possibly TRBD1 (5 bases). Germline V gene sequence: CDR1 KGHSH, CDR2 LQKENI. The CDR3 is 14 residues long.

This clonotype has ten or more counts. V gene TRBV6-2 or TRBV6-3 combines with J gene TRBJ2-1; tentative D call: TRBD2 (5 bases). Trimming took off 0 bases at V and 7 bases at J, with 10 bases between the two ends. The CDR3 extends over 14 amino acids. Germline V gives CDR1 MNHEY, CDR2 SVGEGT. The CDR3 region is CASSYSVWRNEQFF. CDR3 coding DNA: TGTGCCAGCAGTTACTCGGTCTGGAGGAATGAGCAGTTCTTC.

This clonotype was seen repeatedly, ten times or more. The chain joins TRBV11-2 to TRBJ1-1, with D unresolved. This CDR3 spans 13 amino acids. V was cut by 4 bases and J by 2 bases, with 8 bases left in between. Germline V gene lookup returns CDR1 SGHAT and CDR2 FQNNGV. CDR3 protein: CASSWSGNTEAFF. DNA of the CDR3: TGTGCCAGCAGCTGGTCGGGTAACACTGAAGCTTTCTTT.

This clonotype was seen many times. This chain links TRBV4-1 with TRBJ1-5; 7 bases map to TRBD1. The CDR3 has 16 residues. V gave up 1 base and J gave up 4 bases; unmatched junction bases: 7. Germline-derived CDR1 and CDR2 are MGHRA and YSYEKL. This CDR3 reads CASSQVGGIGNQPQHF. CDR3 DNA sequence: TGCGCCAGCAGCCAAGTAGGGGGCATTGGGAATCAGCCCCAGCATTTT.

The gene calls are TRBV10-2 and TRBJ2-7; unclear D gene. The CDR3 loop spans 13 amino acids. The germline V and J ends were trimmed by 5 bases and 4 bases, with 12 bases remaining between them. Germline CDR1 is WSHSY and CDR2 is SAAADI. The CDR3 reads CASSYGFLYEQYF. Here the CDR3 DNA reads TGCGCCAGCAGTTACGGGTTCTTATACGAGCAGTACTTC.

In this sample, this clonotype turned up many times. The V and J genes are TRBV7-9 and TRBJ1-6, with D unclear. The CDR3 runs to 11 residues. CDR1 is SEHNR and CDR2 is FQNEAQ in the germline V gene (reference sequence). Trimming pared 5 bases from V and 8 bases from J, leaving 4 bases between. CDR3 sequence reads: CASSQDSPLHF. The CDR3, as DNA: TGTGCCAGCAGCCAAGATTCACCCCTCCACTTT.

This clonotype was detected only a few times. The V and J genes are TRBV4-3 and TRBJ2-7; D not resolved. Trimming stripped 1 base from V and 4 bases from J, with 11 bases between. The CDR3 contains 14 residues. In germline, CDR1 is LGHNA, CDR2 YSLEER. The CDR3 DNA follows: TGCGCCAGCAGCCAAGTGGGCCAGAGATACGAGCAGTACTTC. Translation gives CASSQVGQRYEQYF.

V and J are TRBV7-2 and TRBJ1-6, with D possibly TRBD1 on 5 matching bases. The germline V and J ends were trimmed by 3 bases and 9 bases, with 12 bases remaining between them. This CDR3 is built from 14 residues. Germline V lookup: CDR1 SGHTA, CDR2 FQGNSA. CDR3 protein: CASSLQGGSSPLHF. The CDR3 DNA is TGTGCCAGCAGCTTGCAGGGAGGGAGTTCACCCCTCCACTTT.

This clonotype was recorded at least ten times. The rearrangement joins TRBV7-8 to TRBJ2-5, with 7 positions matching TRBD1. Per the germline V gene, CDR1 is SGHVS and CDR2 is FQNEAQ. Trimming removed 5 bases from V and 5 bases from J; junction bases left unmatched: 14. The CDR3 spans 16 residues. DNA of the CDR3: TGTGCCAGCAGCATATCGAGGACAGGCCCGTGGGAGACCCAGTACTTC. Translating gives CASSISRTGPWETQYF.

This clonotype was detected only a few times. The chain recombines TRBV24-1 with TRBJ2-1; D uncertain. Germline-derived CDR1 and CDR2 are KGHDR and SFDVKD. The CDR3 is 14 residues long. The V end was cut by 3 bases, the J end by 5 bases, with 10 bases between. The CDR3 nucleotides are TGTGCCACCAGTGATCGTGGTATGGACAATGAGCAGTTCTTC. This encodes CATSDRGMDNEQFF.

This clonotype showed up many times. V is TRBV7-9 and J is TRBJ1-2; possible D gene TRBD1, 6 bases. This CDR3 spans 14 amino acids. Germline values: CDR1 SEHNR, CDR2 FQNEAQ (reference sequence). V was shortened by 3 bases and J by 7 bases, with 15 bases between the two germline ends. CDR3 region: CASSFRGGIGGYTF. CDR3 coding DNA: TGTGCCAGCAGCTTCCGAGGGGGGATCGGTGGCTACACCTTC.

The chain is built from TRBV29-1 and TRBJ2-6; D gene uncertain. In germline, CDR1 is SQVTM, CDR2 ANQGSEA. This CDR3 contains 14 residues. Trimming removed 4 bases from V and 0 bases from J, with 7 bases in between. The CDR3 region has the DNA TGCAGCGTTGTTGACACCTCTGGGGCCAACGTCCTGACTTTC. Residues: CSVVDTSGANVLTF.

This clonotype has ten or more counts. The chain uses TRBV29-1 and TRBJ2-1; TRBD1 matches 11 bases. From germline, CDR1 is SQVTM and CDR2 ANQGSEA. CDR3 length: 15 residues. V was clipped by 6 bases and J by 3 bases; unmatched bases: 7. CDR3 DNA: TGCAGCGTCGACCCCGGGACAGGGGGCTACAATGAGCAGTTCTTC. This sequence encodes CSVDPGTGGYNEQFF.